The 5 T cell receptor beta chains given below trace back to one sample, sequenced in a study of a mutant IDH1 vaccine in newly diagnosed glioma. Time point specified: week 35, safety follow-up. The content of each vaccine dose was 300 ug of mutant IDH1 20-mer peptide, and topical imiquimod accompanied it. Only in-frame clones appear in the TCRdb table, and some are missing; sequencing was by immunoSEQ multiplex PCR. The sample lists about 32,000 clones, roughly 80% occurring once. These receptors are not linked to any known antigen. The sequencing here drew on PBMCs, taken from a glioma patient whose treatment included an IDH1 peptide vaccine. These receptors were collected from a young woman with glioma.

This sequence joins TRBV9 and TRBJ2-2; 7 bases line up with TRBD2. V shed 5 bases, J shed 7 bases, and the junction held 5 bases outside the gene matches. The CDR3 totals 13 residues. In germline, CDR1 is SGDLS, CDR2 YYNGEE. CDR3 sequence: CASSGPGGGELFF. CDR3 DNA: TGTGCCAGCAGTGGCCCGGGGGGCGGGGAGCTGTTTTTT.

This clone has just a few counts. The CDR3 DNA reads TGTGCCTGGACAGAGGGACAGCGAGGAAATCAGCCCCAGCATTTT. This gives the protein CAWTEGQRGNQPQHF. This chain joins TRBV30 and TRBJ1-5; 7 bases are a match to TRBD1. The CDR3 loop spans 15 amino acids. The trim removed 4 bases at V and 4 bases at J, leaving 10 bases unmatched. Germline CDR1 and CDR2: GTSNPN and SVGIG (reference sequence).

The rearrangement links TRBV11-3 to TRBJ2-3; tentative D call: TRBD2 (5 bases). CDR1 is SGHNT, CDR2 YENEEA, per germline. Trimming removed 5 bases at V and 4 bases at J, with 13 bases between. This CDR3 spans 14 amino acids. CDR3 region: CASSLSGSADTQYF. The CDR3 DNA reads TGTGCCAGCAGCCTCTCGGGATCCGCAGATACGCAGTATTTT.

The V gene is TRBV7-9, the J gene TRBJ1-1, with D possibly matching TRBD1 (6 bases). CDR1 is SEHNR and CDR2 is FQNEAQ in the germline V gene (reference sequence). V lost 2 bases to trimming and J lost 1 base, with 23 bases between them. This CDR3 contains 19 residues. The CDR3, as DNA: TGTGCCAGCAGCTTACCCTCCCACAGGGAGGGTGAGCCGAACACTGAAGCTTTCTTT. Translated, it gives CASSLPSHREGEPNTEAFF.

The genes are TRBV28 and TRBJ2-7; D is undetermined. This CDR3 is 12 amino acids long. The V and J ends lost 6 bases and 4 bases respectively, with 10 bases between them. Germline CDR1 reads MDHEN; CDR2 reads SYDVKM. The CDR3 DNA reads TGTGCCAGCAGCCAATTTTCTTACGAGCAGTACTTC. Its protein is CASSQFSYEQYF.